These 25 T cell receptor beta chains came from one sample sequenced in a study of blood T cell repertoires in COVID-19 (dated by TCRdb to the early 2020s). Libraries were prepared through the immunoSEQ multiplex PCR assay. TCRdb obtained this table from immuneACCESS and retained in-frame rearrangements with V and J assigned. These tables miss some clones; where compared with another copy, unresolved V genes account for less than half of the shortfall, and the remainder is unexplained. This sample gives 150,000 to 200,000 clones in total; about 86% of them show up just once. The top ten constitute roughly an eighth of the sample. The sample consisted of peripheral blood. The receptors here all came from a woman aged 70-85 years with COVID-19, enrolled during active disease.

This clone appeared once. The CDR3 is CATETDRYYGYTF. CDR3 in DNA: TGTGCCACAGAAACGGACAGGTACTATGGCTACACCTTC. J is TRBJ1-2 and V is TRBV6-5, with TRBD1 matching 7 bases. The V gene's germline CDR1 is MNHEY and CDR2 SVGAGI. The V gene end was trimmed by 10 bases and the J gene end by 3 bases; junction bases not matched to a gene: 8. The CDR3 extends over 13 amino acids.

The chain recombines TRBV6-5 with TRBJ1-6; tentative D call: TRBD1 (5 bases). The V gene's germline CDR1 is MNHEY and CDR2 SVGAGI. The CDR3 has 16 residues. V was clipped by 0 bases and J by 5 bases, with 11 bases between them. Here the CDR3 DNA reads TGTGCCAGCAGTTACTCGAGAGACAGTAATAATTCACCCCTCCACTTT. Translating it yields CASSYSRDSNNSPLHF.

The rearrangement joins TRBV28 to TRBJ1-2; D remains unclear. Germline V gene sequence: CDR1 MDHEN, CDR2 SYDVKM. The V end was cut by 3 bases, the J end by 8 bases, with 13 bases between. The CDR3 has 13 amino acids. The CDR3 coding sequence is TGTGCCAGCAGTTTCGCGGCAGCCCGCGGCTACACCTTC. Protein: CASSFAAARGYTF.

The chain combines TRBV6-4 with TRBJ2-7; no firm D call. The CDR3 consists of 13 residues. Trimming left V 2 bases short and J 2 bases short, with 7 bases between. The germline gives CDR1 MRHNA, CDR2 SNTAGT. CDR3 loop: CASSDPSPYEQYF. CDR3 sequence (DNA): TGTGCCAGCAGTGACCCGAGCCCCTACGAGCAGTACTTC.

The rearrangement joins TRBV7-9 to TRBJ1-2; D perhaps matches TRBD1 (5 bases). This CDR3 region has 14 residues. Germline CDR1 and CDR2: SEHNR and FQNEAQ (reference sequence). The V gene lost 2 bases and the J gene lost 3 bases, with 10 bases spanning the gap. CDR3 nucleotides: TGTGCCAGCAGCTTACTGGCAGGGCACTATGGCTACACCTTC. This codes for CASSLLAGHYGYTF.

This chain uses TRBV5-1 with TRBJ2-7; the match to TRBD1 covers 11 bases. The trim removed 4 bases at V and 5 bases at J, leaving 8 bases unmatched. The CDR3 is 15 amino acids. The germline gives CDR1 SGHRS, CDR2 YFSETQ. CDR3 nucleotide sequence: TGCGCCAGCAGCCCCACCGGGACAGGGGGACACGAGCAGTACTTC. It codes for CASSPTGTGGHEQYF.

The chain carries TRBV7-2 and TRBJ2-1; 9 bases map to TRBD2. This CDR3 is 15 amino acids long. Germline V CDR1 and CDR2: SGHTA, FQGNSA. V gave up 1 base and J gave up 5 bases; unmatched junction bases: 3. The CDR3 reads CASSLGGRADNEQFF. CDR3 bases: TGTGCCAGCAGCTTAGGCGGGAGGGCGGACAATGAGCAGTTCTTC.

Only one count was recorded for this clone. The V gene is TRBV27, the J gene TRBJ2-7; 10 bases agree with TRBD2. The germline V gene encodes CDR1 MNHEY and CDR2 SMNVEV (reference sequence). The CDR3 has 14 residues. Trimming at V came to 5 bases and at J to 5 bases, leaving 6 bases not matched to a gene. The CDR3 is CASSPLAGDDEQYF. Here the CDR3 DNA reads TGTGCCAGCAGTCCTCTAGCGGGAGACGACGAGCAGTACTTC.

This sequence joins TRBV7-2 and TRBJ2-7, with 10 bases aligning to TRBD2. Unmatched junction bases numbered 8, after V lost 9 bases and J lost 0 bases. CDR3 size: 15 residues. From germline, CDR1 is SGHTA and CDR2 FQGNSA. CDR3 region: CASNRASGSSYEQYF. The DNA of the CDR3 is TGTGCCAGTAACCGGGCTAGCGGGAGCTCCTACGAGCAGTACTTC.

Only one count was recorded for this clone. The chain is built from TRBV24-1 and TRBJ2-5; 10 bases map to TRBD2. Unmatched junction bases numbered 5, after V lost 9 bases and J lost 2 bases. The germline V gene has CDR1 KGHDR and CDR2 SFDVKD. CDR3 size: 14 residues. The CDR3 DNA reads TGTGCCACCGGGGCTAGCGGGAGTCAAGAGACCCAGTACTTC. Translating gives CATGASGSQETQYF.

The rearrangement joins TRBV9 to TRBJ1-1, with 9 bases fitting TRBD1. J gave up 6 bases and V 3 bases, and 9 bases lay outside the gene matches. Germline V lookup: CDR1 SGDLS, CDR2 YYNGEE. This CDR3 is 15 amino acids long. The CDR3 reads CASSGEGDRAAEAFF. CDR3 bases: TGTGCCAGCAGCGGCGAAGGGGACAGGGCCGCTGAAGCTTTCTTT.

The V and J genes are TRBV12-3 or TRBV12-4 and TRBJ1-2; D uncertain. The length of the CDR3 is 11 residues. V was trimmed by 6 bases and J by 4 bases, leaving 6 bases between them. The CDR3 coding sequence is TGTGCCAGCAGCATGGCCTATGGCTACACCTTC. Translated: CASSMAYGYTF.

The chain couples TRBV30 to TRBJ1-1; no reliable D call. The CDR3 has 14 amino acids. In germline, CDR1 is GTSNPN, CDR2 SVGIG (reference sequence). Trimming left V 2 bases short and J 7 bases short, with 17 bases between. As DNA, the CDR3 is TGTGCCTGGAGTCTACTCAAGCCAAACGGTGAAGCTTTCTTT. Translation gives CAWSLLKPNGEAFF.

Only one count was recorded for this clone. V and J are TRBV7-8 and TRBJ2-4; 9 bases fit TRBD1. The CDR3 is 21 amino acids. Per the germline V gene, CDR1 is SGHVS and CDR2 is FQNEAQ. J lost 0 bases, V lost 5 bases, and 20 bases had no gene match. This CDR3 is CASSKSEYRGRAELAKNIQYF. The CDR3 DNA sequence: TGTGCCAGCAGCAAATCAGAATACAGGGGGCGCGCGGAACTAGCCAAAAACATTCAGTACTTC.

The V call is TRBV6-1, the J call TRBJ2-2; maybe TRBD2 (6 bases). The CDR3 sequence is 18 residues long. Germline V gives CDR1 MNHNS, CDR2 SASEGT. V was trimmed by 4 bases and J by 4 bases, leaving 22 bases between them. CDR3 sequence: CASSARGGARASTGELFF. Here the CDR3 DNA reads TGTGCCAGCAGTGCCCGAGGAGGGGCCAGGGCAAGCACCGGGGAGCTGTTTTTT.

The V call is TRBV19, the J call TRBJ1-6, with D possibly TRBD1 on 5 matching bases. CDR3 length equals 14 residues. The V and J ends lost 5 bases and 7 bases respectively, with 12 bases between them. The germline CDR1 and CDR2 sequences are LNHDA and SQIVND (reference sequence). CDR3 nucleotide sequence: TGTGCCAGTAGTTGGGGCAAACGCAATTCACCCCTCCACTTT. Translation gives CASSWGKRNSPLHF.

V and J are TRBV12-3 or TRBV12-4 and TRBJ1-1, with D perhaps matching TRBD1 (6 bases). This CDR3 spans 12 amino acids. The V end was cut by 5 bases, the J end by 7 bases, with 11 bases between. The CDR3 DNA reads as TGTGCCAGCAGTCCCAGGGGCGTTGAAGCTTTCTTT. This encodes CASSPRGVEAFF.

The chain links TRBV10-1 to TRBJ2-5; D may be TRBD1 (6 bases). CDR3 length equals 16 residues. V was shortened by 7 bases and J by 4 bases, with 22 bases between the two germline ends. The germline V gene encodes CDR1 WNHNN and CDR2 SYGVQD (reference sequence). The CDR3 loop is CASKSGTHMPRETQYF. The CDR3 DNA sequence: TGCGCCAGCAAGTCAGGGACACACATGCCACGAGAGACCCAGTACTTC.

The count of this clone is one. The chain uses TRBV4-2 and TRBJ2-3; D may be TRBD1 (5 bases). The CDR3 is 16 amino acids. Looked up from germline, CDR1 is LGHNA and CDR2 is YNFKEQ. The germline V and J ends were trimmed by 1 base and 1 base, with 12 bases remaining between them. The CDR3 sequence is CASSQAGAGRTDTQYF. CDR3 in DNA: TGTGCCAGCAGCCAAGCTGGGGCAGGCCGCACAGATACGCAGTATTTT.

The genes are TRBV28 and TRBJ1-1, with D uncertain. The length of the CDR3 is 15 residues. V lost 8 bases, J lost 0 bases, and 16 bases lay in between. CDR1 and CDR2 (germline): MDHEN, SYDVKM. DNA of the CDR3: TGTGCCAGCGGCAAGAGAGGCGGGATGAACACTGAAGCTTTCTTT. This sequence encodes CASGKRGGMNTEAFF.

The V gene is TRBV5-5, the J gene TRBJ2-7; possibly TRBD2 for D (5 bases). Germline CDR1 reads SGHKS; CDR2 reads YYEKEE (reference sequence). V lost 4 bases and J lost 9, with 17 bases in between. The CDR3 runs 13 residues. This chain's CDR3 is CASSPGLIRVQYF. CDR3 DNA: TGTGCCAGCAGCCCCGGACTCATAAGAGTGCAGTACTTC.

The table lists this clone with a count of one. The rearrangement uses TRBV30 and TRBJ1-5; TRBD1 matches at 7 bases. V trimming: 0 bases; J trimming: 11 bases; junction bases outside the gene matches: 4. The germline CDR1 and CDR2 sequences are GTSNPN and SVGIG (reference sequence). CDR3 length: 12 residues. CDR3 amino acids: CAWSVQGLAQHF. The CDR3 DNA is TGTGCCTGGAGTGTACAGGGGCTAGCCCAGCATTTT. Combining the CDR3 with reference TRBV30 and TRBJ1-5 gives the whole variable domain SQTIHQWPATLVQPVGSPLSLECTVEGTSNPNLYWYRQAAGRGLQLLFYSVGIGQISSEVPQNLSASRPQDRQFILSSKKLLLSDSGFYLCAWSVQGLAQHFGDGTRLSIL.

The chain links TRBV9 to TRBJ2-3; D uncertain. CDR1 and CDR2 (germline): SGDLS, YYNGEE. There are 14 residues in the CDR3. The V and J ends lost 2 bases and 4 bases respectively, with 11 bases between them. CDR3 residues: CASSVAYFPDTQYF. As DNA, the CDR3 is TGTGCCAGCAGCGTTGCCTATTTCCCAGATACGCAGTATTTT.

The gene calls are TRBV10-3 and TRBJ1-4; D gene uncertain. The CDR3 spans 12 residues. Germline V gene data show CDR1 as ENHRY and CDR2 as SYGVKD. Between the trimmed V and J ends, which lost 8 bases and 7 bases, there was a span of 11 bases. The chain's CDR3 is CAISQAGEKLFF. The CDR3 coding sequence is TGTGCCATCTCGCAGGCAGGTGAAAAACTGTTTTTT.

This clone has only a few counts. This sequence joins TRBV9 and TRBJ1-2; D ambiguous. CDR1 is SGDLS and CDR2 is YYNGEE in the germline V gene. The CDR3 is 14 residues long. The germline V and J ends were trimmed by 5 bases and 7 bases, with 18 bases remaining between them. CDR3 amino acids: CASSATDSRLGYTF. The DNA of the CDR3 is TGTGCCAGCAGTGCCACGGACTCCCGTCTTGGCTACACCTTC.